The 9 T cell receptor beta chains given below trace back to one sample, sequenced in a study of OX40 agonist ivuxolimab in advanced cancers. Only in-frame clones appear in the TCRdb table, and some are missing; sequencing was by immunoSEQ multiplex PCR. The table has 70,000 to 95,000 clones, about 90% seen once. Specimen: CD4+ or CD8+ T cells sorted from blood, collected in a trial of the OX40 agonist ivuxolimab. The receptors stem from an adult with an advanced solid tumor such as melanoma, head and neck, liver or kidney cancer.

This clone was picked up one time. The chain combines TRBV29-1 with TRBJ1-5; D remains unclear. CDR3 length equals 12 residues. V was pared by 6 bases and J by 9 bases, with 15 bases between. Per the germline V gene, CDR1 is SQVTM and CDR2 is ANQGSEA. Here the CDR3 DNA reads TGCAGCGTCCGAGAGGGTGCGGGGCCCCAGCATTTT. Protein: CSVREGAGPQHF.

This chain links TRBV28 with TRBJ2-5; 7 bases match TRBD1. V lost 2 bases, J lost 5 bases, and 8 bases stayed unmatched. The V gene's germline CDR1 is MDHEN and CDR2 SYDVKM. This CDR3 spans 15 amino acids. Here the CDR3 reads CASSLGNRGGETQYF. As DNA, the CDR3 is TGTGCCAGCAGTTTAGGAAACAGGGGCGGCGAGACCCAGTACTTC.

V gene TRBV4-1 combines with J gene TRBJ1-4; no reliable D call. The CDR3 extends over 13 amino acids. Per the germline V gene, CDR1 is MGHRA and CDR2 is YSYEKL. Trimming took 1 base from V and 8 from J, leaving 8 bases between them. The CDR3 protein is CASSQVANEKLFF. The CDR3 DNA is TGCGCCAGCAGCCAAGTTGCGAACGAAAAACTGTTTTTT.

This chain uses TRBV6-1 with TRBJ2-2; D unclear. This CDR3 has 14 residues. Germline assignment: CDR1 MNHNS and CDR2 SASEGT. V was clipped by 3 bases and J by 5 bases, with 10 bases between them. The DNA of the CDR3 is TGTGCCAGCAGTGATAACGGACCTACCGGGGAGCTGTTTTTT. As protein: CASSDNGPTGELFF.

The CDR3 loop reads CASSLGTGVGNSPLHF. The CDR3 bases are TGTGCCAGCAGCTTAGGGACAGGGGTTGGGAATTCACCCCTCCACTTT. The chain employs TRBV7-3 and TRBJ1-6; TRBD1 matches 10 bases. CDR3 length equals 16 residues. V gave up 2 bases and J gave up 7 bases; unmatched junction bases: 5. CDR1 is SGHTA and CDR2 is FQGTGA in the germline V gene.

V usage is TRBV5-1 and J usage is TRBJ1-6; 7 bases line up with TRBD1. CDR3 size: 15 residues. With V trimmed by 4 bases and J by 7 bases, 8 bases remained unmatched. Germline V gene lookup returns CDR1 SGHRS and CDR2 YFSETQ. DNA for the CDR3: TGCGCCAGCAGCATGAGACAGGGTGAGAATTCACCCCTCCACTTT. Residues: CASSMRQGENSPLHF.

The chain recombines TRBV29-1 with TRBJ2-1; no clear D gene. The germline V gene encodes CDR1 SQVTM and CDR2 ANQGSEA. This CDR3 region has 12 residues. Trimming shortened V by 4 bases and J by 4 bases, and 8 bases separated the two germline ends. CDR3 in DNA: TGCAGCGTTGCACCCACTTACAATGAGCAGTTCTTC. This codes for CSVAPTYNEQFF.

The chain employs TRBV2 and TRBJ2-1, with 11 nucleotides matching TRBD2. The ends lost 6 bases at V and 2 bases at J; junction bases unmatched: 6. CDR3 length: 16 residues. Germline CDR1 SNHLY, CDR2 FYNNEI. The CDR3 DNA follows: TGTGCCAGCAGAAAGGGGACTAGCGGTCCCTACAATGAGCAGTTCTTC. Its protein product is CASRKGTSGPYNEQFF.

The chain carries TRBV5-1 and TRBJ1-1; D ambiguous. The CDR3 length is 15 residues. Germline CDR1 SGHRS, CDR2 YFSETQ. Trimming took off 4 bases at V and 1 base at J, with 14 bases between the two ends. CDR3: CASSLAYNQNTEAFF. Here the CDR3 DNA reads TGCGCCAGCAGCCTCGCATACAACCAGAACACTGAAGCTTTCTTT.